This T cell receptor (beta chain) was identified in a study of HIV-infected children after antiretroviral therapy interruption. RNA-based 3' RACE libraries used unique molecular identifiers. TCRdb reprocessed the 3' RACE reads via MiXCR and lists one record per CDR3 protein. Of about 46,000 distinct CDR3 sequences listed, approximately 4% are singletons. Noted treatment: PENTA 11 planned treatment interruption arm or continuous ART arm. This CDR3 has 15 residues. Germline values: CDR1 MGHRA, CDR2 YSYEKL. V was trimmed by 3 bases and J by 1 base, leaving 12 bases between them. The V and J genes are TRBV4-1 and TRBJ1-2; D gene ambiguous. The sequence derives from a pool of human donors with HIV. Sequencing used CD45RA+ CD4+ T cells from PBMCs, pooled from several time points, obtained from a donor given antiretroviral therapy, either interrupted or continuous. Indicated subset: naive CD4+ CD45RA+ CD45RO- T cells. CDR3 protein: CASSHERGYNYGYTF. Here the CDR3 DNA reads TGCGCCAGCAGCCACGAAAGAGGATATAACTATGGCTACACCTTC.